This entry lists 20 T cell receptor beta chains sequenced from one sample in a study of blood T cell repertoires in COVID-19. Repertoires were generated with immunoSEQ multiplex PCR, while TCRdb's copy carries only in-frame clones and drops some. The sample lists some 190,000 clones, around 80% occurring once. What was sequenced was PBMCs or T cells enriched from blood (not recorded which). These receptors were collected from a man aged 60-69 years who had been exposed to COVID-19.

This clone was counted only a few times. The chain carries TRBV27 and TRBJ1-2; maybe TRBD1 (6 bases). V was trimmed by 8 bases and J by 4 bases, leaving 17 bases between them. CDR1 is MNHEY and CDR2 is SMNVEV in the germline V gene (reference sequence). This CDR3 has 14 residues. The CDR3 spells CASGGPGRGYGYTF. The CDR3, as DNA: TGTGCCAGCGGGGGACCGGGCAGGGGCTATGGCTACACCTTC.

This chain uses TRBV10-2 with TRBJ1-5; no reliable D call. This CDR3 is built from 13 residues. With 9 bases removed from V and 5 bases from J, the gap between germline ends came to 14 bases. Germline assignment: CDR1 WSHSY and CDR2 SAAADI. The CDR3 DNA reads as TGCGCCAGTAGCCCTGGGCGGGATCAGCCCCAGCATTTT. As protein: CASSPGRDQPQHF.

In regard to this clone: Other nucleotide sequences in the sample specify the same CDR3. The chain employs TRBV29-1 and TRBJ2-5; 8 bases align to TRBD1. CDR1 and CDR2 from the germline V gene are SQVTM and ANQGSEA. CDR3 size: 12 residues. V gave up 6 bases and J gave up 4 bases; unmatched junction bases: 4. The CDR3 spells CSVDRGGETQYF. CDR3 nucleotides: TGCAGCGTCGACAGGGGAGGAGAGACCCAGTACTTC. Variable domain in full (rest from reference TRBV29-1 and TRBJ2-5): SAVISQKPSRDICQRGTSLTIQCQVDSQVTMMFWYRQQPGQSLTLIATANQGSEATYESGFVIDKFPISRPNLTFSTLTVSNMSPEDSSIYLCSVDRGGETQYFGPGTRLLVL.

The chain joins TRBV5-1 to TRBJ2-5; TRBD2 matches 7 bases. Germline CDR1 and CDR2: SGHRS and YFSETQ. The ends lost 0 bases at V and 5 bases at J; junction bases unmatched: 7. This CDR3 has 15 amino acids. CDR3 nucleotide sequence: TGCGCCAGCAGCTTGGCGCAGGGAGGGCTCGAGACCCAGTACTTC. Amino acids: CASSLAQGGLETQYF.

V and J are TRBV30 and TRBJ1-6, with 9 bases that match TRBD1. Germline CDR1 reads GTSNPN; CDR2 reads SVGIG (reference sequence). This CDR3 is built from 13 residues. Trimming removed 4 bases from V and 9 bases from J; junction bases left unmatched: 4. The CDR3 region has the DNA TGTGCCTGGAACGACAGGGGGAGTTCACCCCTCCACTTT. This encodes CAWNDRGSSPLHF.

The rearrangement joins TRBV30 to TRBJ2-7; TRBD1 matches 10 bases. Germline V gene sequence: CDR1 GTSNPN, CDR2 SVGIG (reference sequence). The CDR3 extends over 17 amino acids. The V segment lost 0 bases and the J segment 4 bases; nucleotides outside the gene matches: 12. The CDR3 coding sequence is TGTGCCTGGAGTGTACGGTCCGGGACAGGGGAGAAGTACGAGCAGTACTTC. It specifies CAWSVRSGTGEKYEQYF.

This clone was detected only once. The chain links TRBV10-3 to TRBJ1-5; TRBD1 agrees at 8 bases. Germline CDR1 reads ENHRY; CDR2 reads SYGVKD. V shed 11 bases and J 7 bases; nucleotides not matched to a gene: 7. The CDR3 has 12 amino acids. CDR3 residues: CAAGGDRQPQHF. The CDR3 region has the DNA TGTGCCGCGGGGGGGGACAGGCAGCCCCAGCATTTT.

This rearrangement joins TRBV5-5 to TRBJ1-4; 8 bases fit TRBD1. Germline values: CDR1 SGHKS, CDR2 YYEKEE (reference sequence). V lost 4 bases and J lost 8; bases outside the gene matches: 7. CDR3 length: 14 residues. CDR3 DNA: TGTGCCAGCAGCCTGGACAGGGCCGGCGAAAAACTGTTTTTT. Translating gives CASSLDRAGEKLFF.

This clone was counted only a few times. This sequence joins TRBV3-1 (or the pseudogene TRBV3-2) and TRBJ2-7; 7 nucleotides match TRBD2. The CDR3 is made up of 14 amino acids. The trim removed 4 bases at V and 4 bases at J, leaving 7 bases unmatched. Germline CDR1 reads LGHDT; CDR2 reads YNNKEL (reference sequence). CDR3 DNA: TGTGCCAGCAGCCCCGGGCTAGCGGATTACGAGCAGTACTTC. Protein: CASSPGLADYEQYF.

This clone was seen only once. V and J are TRBV18 and TRBJ2-2, with 7 bases that match TRBD2. The CDR3 runs 16 residues. Germline lookup yields CDR1 KGHSH and CDR2 LQKENI. V lost 6 bases and J lost 3; bases outside the gene matches: 10. Here the CDR3 DNA reads TGTGCCAGCTCCCCCCCGGCGGGAGAATACACCGGGGAGCTGTTTTTT. Its translation: CASSPPAGEYTGELFF.

The chain couples TRBV5-1 to TRBJ2-1; maybe TRBD2 (6 bases). This CDR3 has 15 amino acids. Germline assignment: CDR1 SGHRS and CDR2 YFSETQ. The V end was cut by 4 bases, the J end by 1 base, with 12 bases between. CDR3 amino acids: CASSLDGLSYNEQFF. The CDR3 DNA reads as TGCGCCAGCAGCCTAGACGGACTATCCTACAATGAGCAGTTCTTC.

The J gene is TRBJ2-2, the V gene TRBV5-1, with TRBD1 matching 8 bases. The CDR3 runs 15 residues. In germline, CDR1 is SGHRS, CDR2 YFSETQ. With 4 bases clipped from V and 7 bases from J, the junction kept 9 bases outside the gene matches. This chain's CDR3 is CASSHDRGEYGELFF. The CDR3, as DNA: TGCGCCAGCAGCCATGACAGGGGTGAGTACGGGGAGCTGTTTTTT.

The chain links TRBV5-4 to TRBJ1-6; 8 bases match TRBD1. Trimming at V came to 3 bases and at J to 5 bases, leaving 7 bases not matched to a gene. This CDR3 contains 16 residues. The germline V gene has CDR1 SGHNT and CDR2 YYREEE (reference sequence). As DNA, the CDR3 is TGTGCCAGCAGCTCCCCAGGGGGCCCGGATAATTCACCCCTCCACTTT. It is translated as CASSSPGGPDNSPLHF.

V is TRBV5-1 and J is TRBJ2-7; 10 bases line up with TRBD2. This CDR3 comprises 16 residues. Looked up from germline, CDR1 is SGHRS and CDR2 is YFSETQ. Trimming at V came to 3 bases and at J to 5 bases, leaving 11 bases not matched to a gene. The CDR3 nucleotides read TGCGCCAGCAGCTCGGGACCCGGGACTAGCGCTAACGAGCAGTACTTC. Translating it yields CASSSGPGTSANEQYF. The full variable domain, rest sourced from reference TRBV5-1 and TRBJ2-7, is KAGVTQTPRYLIKTRGQQVTLSCSPISGHRSVSWYQQTPGQGLQFLFEYFSETQRNKGNFPGRFSGRQFSNSRSEMNVSTLELGDSALYLCASSSGPGTSANEQYFGPGTRLTVT.

The chain joins TRBV19 to TRBJ1-1; 11 bases agree with TRBD1. After removal of 5 bases from V and 5 bases from J, the junction contained 7 bases not matched to a gene. From germline, CDR1 is LNHDA and CDR2 SQIVND (reference sequence). The CDR3 covers 15 residues. The CDR3 DNA sequence: TGTGCCAGTAGTGCGGACAGGGGGCTTCGGACTGAAGCTTTCTTT. Residues: CASSADRGLRTEAFF.

The chain links TRBV5-1 to TRBJ2-1; tentatively, D is TRBD2 (6 bases). Germline V gene lookup returns CDR1 SGHRS and CDR2 YFSETQ. Between the trimmed V and J ends, which lost 0 bases and 0 bases, there was a span of 10 bases. There are 16 residues in the CDR3. For the CDR3, the DNA is TGCGCCAGCAGCTTGGCCGGGGGATTCTCCTACAATGAGCAGTTCTTC. It codes for CASSLAGGFSYNEQFF.

The chain is built from TRBV11-2 and TRBJ2-7; D perhaps matches TRBD1 (5 bases). Between the trimmed V and J ends, which lost 1 base and 3 bases, there was a span of 7 bases. From germline, CDR1 is SGHAT and CDR2 FQNNGV. The CDR3 loop spans 13 amino acids. CDR3 coding DNA: TGTGCCAGCAGCTTAGGCAGGGACTACGAGCAGTACTTC. Translation: CASSLGRDYEQYF. The whole variable domain, filled in from reference TRBV11-2 and TRBJ2-7, reads EAGVAQSPRYKIIEKRQSVAFWCNPISGHATLYWYQQILGQGPKLLIQFQNNGVVDDSQLPKDRFSAERLKGVDSTLKIQPAKLEDSAVYLCASSLGRDYEQYFGPGTRLTVT.

This clone was detected once. CDR3 loop: CASRQGVYEQYF. CDR3 nucleotide sequence: TGTGCCAGCAGGCAGGGGGTCTACGAGCAGTACTTC. The rearrangement joins TRBV27 to TRBJ2-7, with TRBD1 matching 7 bases. Trimming took 6 bases from V and 3 from J; bases not matched to a gene: 2. Germline CDR1 and CDR2: MNHEY and SMNVEV (reference sequence). This CDR3 has 12 residues.

The chain recombines TRBV5-1 with TRBJ2-1; 7 bases fit TRBD2. The CDR3 extends over 21 amino acids. The V segment lost 4 bases and the J segment 4 bases; nucleotides outside the gene matches: 26. The germline gives CDR1 SGHRS, CDR2 YFSETQ. CDR3 nucleotide sequence: TGCGCCAGCAGCCTACGCCCCCGCCCAGGGCTGACTAGCCAGCTTTACAATGAGCAGTTCTTC. This codes for CASSLRPRPGLTSQLYNEQFF.

This chain links TRBV11-2 with TRBJ2-5; 9 positions agree with TRBD1. The CDR3 has 14 residues. Germline V lookup: CDR1 SGHAT, CDR2 FQNNGV. With 6 bases clipped from V and 4 bases from J, the junction kept 6 bases outside the gene matches. The CDR3 sequence: CASRQTGGVETQYF. CDR3 coding DNA: TGTGCCAGCAGACAGACAGGGGGAGTAGAGACCCAGTACTTC.